The clone carrying this T cell receptor beta chain was recorded once. The sample originates from a study of blood T cell repertoires in COVID-19. At the level of the study: COVID-19 samples, acute and convalescent, were from the United States, Italy and Spain. PBMCs, B-cell-depleted T cells, or T cells were the source of the cDNA or gDNA that made up the material.

This table comes from immunoSEQ multiplex PCR, and its TCRdb copy is limited to in-frame clones, with some not included. The table has some 150,000 clones, 70% to 90% seen once. This receptor was obtained from a man aged 35-49 years with acute or convalescent COVID-19. Sample: peripheral blood.

The CDR3 nucleotides are TGTGCCAGCAGCCCAAATTCGAACACCGGGGAGCTGTTTTTT. This encodes CASSPNSNTGELFF. V usage is TRBV11-2 and J usage is TRBJ2-2; D is unclear. The length of the CDR3 is 14 residues. Trimming pared 5 bases from V and 0 bases from J, leaving 7 bases between. Germline V gives CDR1 SGHAT, CDR2 FQNNGV.